The 9 T cell receptor beta chains listed next were all sequenced from one sample in a study of glioma-infiltrating T cells. Amplification of TCR alpha and beta CDR3 regions from RNA used iRepertoire nested multiplex PCR. A single record per CDR3 protein comes from TCRdb applying MiXCR to the multiplex PCR reads. The sample comprises approximately 88,000 distinct CDR3 sequences, approximately 22% of which are singletons, and more than 6.5% rests with the top ten. Sequencing was performed on glioma tissue, nonneoplastic brain tissue, or PBMCs (not recorded which). These receptor sequences come from a human donor with low-grade glioma or glioblastoma, undergoing nonglioma brain surgery, or in good health (not recorded which).

This clonotype appeared a single time. V gene TRBV12-3 or TRBV12-4 combines with J gene TRBJ1-2, with 7 bases that match TRBD1. With V trimmed by 6 bases and J by 4 bases, 14 bases remained unmatched. The CDR3 loop spans 16 amino acids. This CDR3 reads CASRGAPETGLYGYTF. CDR3 DNA: TGTGCCAGCAGAGGCGCCCCCGAGACAGGGCTCTATGGCTACACCTTC.

This clonotype was counted a few times. The chain is built from TRBV2 and TRBJ2-7; maybe TRBD1 (6 bases). The germline gives CDR1 SNHLY, CDR2 FYNNEI. V was pared by 6 bases and J by 0 bases, with 12 bases between. The CDR3 runs 14 residues. CDR3 nucleotides: TGTGCCAGCAGCACCGGACAGAGCTCCTACGAGCAGTACTTC. It specifies CASSTGQSSYEQYF.

The gene calls are TRBV30 and TRBJ1-1; D not resolved. Per the germline V gene, CDR1 is GTSNPN and CDR2 is SVGIG (reference sequence). The V end lost 7 bases, the J end lost 9 bases, and 15 bases lay between the germline ends. The CDR3 sequence is 11 residues long. CDR3 coding DNA: TGTGCCTTGACTATCGGACCGAAAGCTTTCTTT. Translation: CALTIGPKAFF.

This clonotype was found many times. V is TRBV2 and J is TRBJ2-1; possible D gene TRBD2, 6 bases. The CDR3 consists of 14 residues. Germline V gene data show CDR1 as SNHLY and CDR2 as FYNNEI. V was cut by 7 bases and J by 7 bases, with 17 bases left in between. The CDR3 reads CASIPLRGRNEQFF. The CDR3, as DNA: TGTGCCAGCATCCCGTTGCGGGGTCGGAATGAGCAGTTCTTC.

The table lists this clonotype with many counts. The gene calls are TRBV20-1 and TRBJ2-5, with 7 bases aligning to TRBD1. There are 15 residues in the CDR3. V dropped 1 base and J dropped 5; count of bases not matched to a gene: 10. Germline values: CDR1 DFQATT, CDR2 SNEGSKA (reference sequence). For the CDR3, the DNA is TGCAGTGCTAGAGGCGACAGGGTGAGGCTGGAGACCCAGTACTTC. This codes for CSARGDRVRLETQYF.

The chain has TRBV25-1 and TRBJ1-1; 8 bases map to TRBD1. The ends lost 2 bases at V and 2 bases at J; junction bases unmatched: 4. Germline CDR1 and CDR2: MGHDK and SYGVNS. The CDR3 is 15 residues long. The CDR3 DNA follows: TGTGCCAGCAGTGAAGAAGGGACAGGCAACACTGAAGCTTTCTTT. As protein: CASSEEGTGNTEAFF.

This clonotype was found many times. The chain has TRBV6-4 and TRBJ2-1; TRBD1 or TRBD2 may be the D gene (5 bases each). The V end lost 6 bases, the J end lost 5 bases, and 14 bases lay between the germline ends. This CDR3 contains 14 residues. CDR1 and CDR2 from the germline V gene are MRHNA and SNTAGT. CDR3 amino acids: CASSRDQSHNEQFF. The CDR3 DNA is TGTGCCAGCAGCCGGGACCAATCTCACAATGAGCAGTTCTTC.

This clonotype was seen at least ten times. The J gene is TRBJ1-2, the V gene TRBV7-9, with D perhaps matching TRBD1 (5 bases). Germline V gene lookup returns CDR1 SEHNR and CDR2 FQNEAQ (reference sequence). The CDR3 totals 14 residues. The V and J ends lost 2 bases and 7 bases respectively, with 14 bases between them. CDR3: CASSLWSRESGYTF. The CDR3 coding sequence is TGTGCCAGCAGCTTATGGAGCAGGGAGTCTGGCTACACCTTC.

To note about this clonotype: It may be a read error: a sequence one base away is much more abundant. This chain joins TRBV3-1 and TRBJ1-2; D remains ambiguous. Germline V gives CDR1 LGHDT, CDR2 YNNKEL (reference sequence). The CDR3 runs to 12 residues. Trimming cost V 6 bases and J 8 bases, with 13 bases left between them. CDR3 amino acids: CASSRTESGYTF. In nucleotides, the CDR3 is TGTGCCAGCAGTCGAACAGAGAGCGGCTACACCTTC.